The 28 T cell receptor beta chains presented below share a single source sample, sequenced in a study of T-cell reconstitution after alpha-beta-depleted transplantation in children. Preparation of the TCRbeta library was carried out with unique molecular identifiers. MiXCR, run by TCRdb on the PCR reads, gives a single entry per CDR3 protein. The data show approximately 1,000,000 distinct CDR3 sequences, about 29% seen once. This sample comprised PBMCs, mostly from graft donor cells, obtained 360 days after TCRalphabeta/CD19-depleted stem cell transplant. Source of these receptors: a boy under three years old who had a stem cell transplant for SCID, so the T cells may come from the graft donor.

This clonotype was found many times. The V and J genes are TRBV28 and TRBJ2-3, with D possibly being TRBD1 (5 bases). Between the trimmed V and J ends, which lost 6 bases and 5 bases, there was a span of 12 bases. Germline V gene lookup returns CDR1 MDHEN and CDR2 SYDVKM. The CDR3 has 13 amino acids. CDR3 sequence (DNA): TGTGCCAGCAGCCTTCAGGGTCAAGATACGCAGTATTTT. This gives the protein CASSLQGQDTQYF.

The rearrangement uses TRBV4-1 and TRBJ2-5; 8 bases line up with TRBD1. Germline CDR1 is MGHRA and CDR2 is YSYEKL. V gave up 4 bases and J gave up 3 bases; unmatched junction bases: 7. The CDR3 is made up of 15 amino acids. CDR3 nucleotide sequence: TGCGCCAGCAGCCCCGGACAGGGCTCCAAAGAGACCCAGTACTTC. This encodes CASSPGQGSKETQYF.

This clonotype was seen repeatedly, ten times or more. J is TRBJ2-1 and V is TRBV5-1, with D unclear. The CDR3 covers 15 residues. V was pared by 1 base and J by 5 bases, with 13 bases between. In germline, CDR1 is SGHRS, CDR2 YFSETQ. CDR3 nucleotide sequence: TGCGCCAGCAGCTTGTCTGATGCCTCTAACAATGAGCAGTTCTTC. Translating it yields CASSLSDASNNEQFF.

This clonotype appeared many times. The chain employs TRBV6-1 and TRBJ2-1, with 7 bases identical to TRBD2. V shed 8 bases and J 4 bases; nucleotides not matched to a gene: 5. Germline V gene data show CDR1 as MNHNS and CDR2 as SASEGT. The CDR3 sequence is 13 residues long. The CDR3 loop is CASRTSGYNEQFF. CDR3 coding DNA: TGTGCCAGCCGGACTAGTGGGTACAATGAGCAGTTCTTC.

The V gene is TRBV5-1, the J gene TRBJ1-1; D is perhaps TRBD1 (5 bases). Trimming pared 6 bases from V and 8 bases from J, leaving 14 bases between. The CDR3 sequence is 12 residues long. The germline V gene encodes CDR1 SGHRS and CDR2 YFSETQ. The CDR3 region has the DNA TGCGCCAGCATGGGGCAGGACGAGGAAGCTTTCTTT. Translating gives CASMGQDEEAFF.

This sequence joins TRBV3-1 and TRBJ1-1; D call uncertain. This CDR3 is built from 15 residues. Germline CDR1 is LGHDT and CDR2 is YNNKEL (reference sequence). V lost 4 bases, J lost 0 bases, and 12 bases lay in between. The CDR3 loop reads CASSPTTALNTEAFF. The CDR3 nucleotides read TGTGCCAGCAGCCCAACCACAGCTTTGAACACTGAAGCTTTCTTT.

There are a few counts of this clonotype. The chain combines TRBV12-3 or TRBV12-4 with TRBJ2-3, with D perhaps TRBD1 or TRBD2 (5 bases each). V gave up 3 bases and J gave up 2 bases, with 9 bases separating them. The CDR3 extends over 14 amino acids. The CDR3 loop reads CASSFGATTDTQYF. In nucleotides, the CDR3 is TGTGCCAGCAGTTTCGGGGCGACCACAGATACGCAGTATTTT.

The chain employs TRBV12-3 or TRBV12-4 and TRBJ1-1; D is possibly TRBD1 (6 bases). This CDR3 spans 11 amino acids. With 0 bases removed from V and 11 bases from J, the gap between germline ends came to 7 bases. CDR3 sequence (DNA): TGTGCCAGCAGTTTAGCGGGGGCGGCTTTCTTT. This translates into CASSLAGAAFF.

This clonotype appeared a few times. This rearrangement joins TRBV4-1 to TRBJ1-1; tentatively, D is TRBD1 (5 bases). Germline V CDR1 and CDR2: MGHRA, YSYEKL. The CDR3 contains 12 residues. Trimming took 2 bases from V and 8 from J, leaving 9 bases between them. The chain's CDR3 is CASSQSGTEAFF. DNA for the CDR3: TGCGCCAGCAGCCAATCAGGGACCGAAGCTTTCTTT.

The chain employs TRBV10-3 and TRBJ2-2; 8 positions match TRBD1. Germline V gene data show CDR1 as ENHRY and CDR2 as SYGVKD. V gave up 3 bases and J gave up 1 base; unmatched junction bases: 1. The CDR3 has 15 residues. The CDR3, as DNA: TGTGCCATCAGTGACGACAGGGGGAACACCGGGGAGCTGTTTTTT. Translation: CAISDDRGNTGELFF.

This clonotype has ten or more counts. The gene calls are TRBV7-2 and TRBJ2-5, with TRBD1 identical over 10 bases. This CDR3 contains 14 residues. Germline V gene data show CDR1 as SGHTA and CDR2 as FQGNSA. V shed 5 bases and J 5 bases; nucleotides not matched to a gene: 5. The CDR3 coding sequence is TGTGCCAGCAGCCCTGACAGGGGGCGTGAGACCCAGTACTTC. Translated: CASSPDRGRETQYF. Filled out from reference TRBV7-2 and TRBJ2-5, the complete variable domain reads GAGVSQSPSNKVTEKGKDVELRCDPISGHTALYWYRQSLGQGLEFLIYFQGNSAPDKSGLPSDRFSAERTGGSVSTLTIQRTQQEDSAVYLCASSPDRGRETQYFGPGTRLLVL.

This clonotype was picked up a small number of times. The chain is built from TRBV3-1 and TRBJ1-1; no firm D call. V was pared by 8 bases and J by 6 bases, with 13 bases between. The CDR3 spans 12 residues. The germline V gene encodes CDR1 LGHDT and CDR2 YNNKEL (reference sequence). CDR3 sequence: CASSTPPAEAFF. CDR3 in DNA: TGTGCCAGCTCCACACCCCCGGCTGAAGCTTTCTTT.

The CDR3 DNA reads as TGTGCCAGCAGTTCCCGCGGGGCAGGGGGCGCAGATACGCAGTATTTT. Translated, it gives CASSSRGAGGADTQYF. The V and J genes are TRBV12-3 or TRBV12-4 and TRBJ2-3, with 8 bases identical to TRBD1. The V gene end was trimmed by 4 bases and the J gene end by 4 bases; junction bases not matched to a gene: 10. The CDR3 consists of 16 residues.

The CDR3 sequence: CATSRGGMAYEQYF. The CDR3 DNA is TGTGCCACCAGCAGAGGGGGTATGGCCTACGAGCAGTACTTC. V gene TRBV15 combines with J gene TRBJ2-7; D is uncertain. The ends were cut back, 1 base at V and 2 bases at J, with 9 bases in the middle. The V gene's germline CDR1 is LNHNV and CDR2 YYDKDF (reference sequence). CDR3 length: 14 amino acids.

This clonotype was counted at least ten times. V is TRBV30 and J is TRBJ2-5; D perhaps matches TRBD1 (6 bases). The CDR3 contains 11 residues. V was trimmed by 0 bases and J by 7 bases, leaving 6 bases between them. Per the germline V gene, CDR1 is GTSNPN and CDR2 is SVGIG (reference sequence). Written as DNA, the CDR3 is TGTGCCTGGAGTGTACAGGGGACCCAGTACTTC. Protein product: CAWSVQGTQYF.

The chain carries TRBV4-2 and TRBJ2-3; 13 bases agree with TRBD2. The germline CDR1 and CDR2 sequences are LGHNA and YNFKEQ. The CDR3 is made up of 19 amino acids. Unmatched junction bases numbered 8, after V lost 0 bases and J lost 2 bases. The CDR3 bases are TGTGCCAGCAGCCAAGATCCCATCACTAGCGGGGGGGACACAGATACGCAGTATTTT. Protein sequence: CASSQDPITSGGDTDTQYF.

This clonotype was picked up a small number of times. CDR3: CSASLPQAGPYEQYF. The CDR3 region has the DNA TGCAGTGCTAGCCTCCCCCAGGCCGGACCCTACGAGCAGTACTTC. The rearrangement links TRBV20-1 to TRBJ2-7, with no clear D. This CDR3 spans 15 amino acids. Per the germline V gene, CDR1 is DFQATT and CDR2 is SNEGSKA (reference sequence). V was shortened by 3 bases and J by 2 bases, with 17 bases between the two germline ends.

With regard to this clonotype: An end of the junction does not agree with germline; a read error may underlie this. CDR3 DNA: TGCAGTGCTCGAGATACTAGAAACTACGAGCAGTACTTC. The encoded protein is CSARDTRNYEQYF. The rearrangement joins TRBV20-1 to TRBJ2-7; maybe TRBD2 (5 bases). The CDR3 contains 13 residues. The germline V gene has CDR1 DFQATT and CDR2 SNEGSKA (reference sequence).

V and J are TRBV7-9 and TRBJ1-6; 8 bases fit TRBD1. Germline-derived CDR1 and CDR2 are SEHNR and FQNEAQ (reference sequence). The junction had 13 bases not matched to a gene; V was cut back by 5 bases and J by 10 bases. This CDR3 is 16 amino acids long. CDR3 nucleotides: TGTGCCAGCAGCACCAGGGACAGGCGAAGCGCCTCACCCCTCCACTTT. Translating it yields CASSTRDRRSASPLHF.

This clonotype was counted only a few times. The chain has TRBV20-1 and TRBJ2-2, with D possibly matching TRBD1 (6 bases). CDR3 size: 14 residues. V lost 3 bases and J lost 4, with 12 bases in between. Germline V gene sequence: CDR1 DFQATT, CDR2 SNEGSKA (reference sequence). The CDR3 sequence is CSASRGHSTGELFF. CDR3 coding DNA: TGCAGTGCTAGTAGGGGACACAGCACCGGGGAGCTGTTTTTT.

This chain connects TRBV15 to TRBJ2-7, with TRBD1 matching over 7 bases. The CDR3 is 15 residues long. The trim removed 1 base at V and 3 bases at J, leaving 6 bases unmatched. Germline V gene data show CDR1 as LNHNV and CDR2 as YYDKDF (reference sequence). The CDR3 DNA reads as TGTGCCACCAGCAGAGGTAGGGACAGAGTCTACGAGCAGTACTTC. Its translation: CATSRGRDRVYEQYF. Combining the CDR3 with reference TRBV15 and TRBJ2-7 gives the whole variable domain DAMVIQNPRYQVTQFGKPVTLSCSQTLNHNVMYWYQQKSSQAPKLLFHYYDKDFNNEADTPDNFQSRRPNTSFCFLDIRSPGLGDTAMYLCATSRGRDRVYEQYFGPGTRLTVT.

J is TRBJ1-1 and V is TRBV3-1, with a possible D match to TRBD1 (5 bases). The CDR3 consists of 14 residues. CDR1 and CDR2 from the germline V gene are LGHDT and YNNKEL (reference sequence). Trimming stripped 1 base from V and 6 bases from J, with 12 bases between. The CDR3 coding sequence is TGTGCCAGCAGCCAAGGAAGGGACGGGTCTGAAGCTTTCTTT. It codes for CASSQGRDGSEAFF. The variable domain in full, with the rest retrieved from reference TRBV3-1 and TRBJ1-1, is DTAVSQTPKYLVTQMGNDKSIKCEQNLGHDTMYWYKQDSKKFLKIMFSYNNKELIINETVPNRFSPKSPDKAHLNLHINSLELGDSAVYFCASSQGRDGSEAFFGQGTRLTVV.

The chain combines TRBV25-1 with TRBJ2-3; D gene ambiguous. V lost 0 bases and J 2 bases, leaving 6 bases between the germline ends. The CDR3 runs 14 residues. Germline V gene data show CDR1 as MGHDK and CDR2 as SYGVNS. CDR3 region: CASSEYRITDTQYF. The CDR3 DNA reads TGTGCCAGCAGTGAATACCGGATCACAGATACGCAGTATTTT.

In its sample, this clonotype was seen many times. V is TRBV12-3 or TRBV12-4 and J is TRBJ2-3, with TRBD2 identical over 9 bases. The CDR3 has 15 amino acids. With 6 bases clipped from V and 1 base from J, the junction kept 5 bases outside the gene matches. DNA of the CDR3: TGTGCCAGCAGCCTCTCTAGCGGGGGCACAGATACGCAGTATTTT. This translates into CASSLSSGGTDTQYF.

The sample holds a few counts of this clonotype. The chain employs TRBV14 and TRBJ2-2; D remains ambiguous. V lost 0 bases to trimming and J lost 8 bases, with 7 bases between them. This CDR3 has 13 residues. The germline CDR1 and CDR2 sequences are SGHDN and FVKESK. The CDR3 DNA is TGTGCCAGCAGCCAAGACCCGGGTGGGGAGCTGTTTTTT. It specifies CASSQDPGGELFF.

The genes are TRBV20-1 and TRBJ1-5; the D is unclear. The CDR3 loop spans 14 amino acids. V was pared by 5 bases and J by 3 bases, with 14 bases between. Germline lookup yields CDR1 DFQATT and CDR2 SNEGSKA (reference sequence). The CDR3 DNA sequence: TGCAGTGCTCCATCCGTAGGACCCAATCAGCCCCAGCATTTT. It translates to CSAPSVGPNQPQHF.

This clonotype was seen a few times. An end of the junction differs from the germline gene, which may be a read error. The V gene is TRBV12-3 or TRBV12-4, the J gene TRBJ1-1; D unclear. The CDR3 length is 14 residues. CDR3 DNA: TGTGCCAGCAGCTTAGGTCCGGGAACCACTGAAGCTTTCTTT. Its protein product is CASSLGPGTTEAFF.

This chain uses TRBV4-1 with TRBJ2-1; D is uncertain. Germline lookup yields CDR1 MGHRA and CDR2 YSYEKL. The germline V and J ends were trimmed by 2 bases and 2 bases, with 13 bases remaining between them. The CDR3 loop spans 16 amino acids. The CDR3 loop reads CASSQSPAGTYNEQFF. The CDR3 nucleotides read TGCGCCAGCAGCCAATCCCCGGCAGGCACCTACAATGAGCAGTTCTTC.